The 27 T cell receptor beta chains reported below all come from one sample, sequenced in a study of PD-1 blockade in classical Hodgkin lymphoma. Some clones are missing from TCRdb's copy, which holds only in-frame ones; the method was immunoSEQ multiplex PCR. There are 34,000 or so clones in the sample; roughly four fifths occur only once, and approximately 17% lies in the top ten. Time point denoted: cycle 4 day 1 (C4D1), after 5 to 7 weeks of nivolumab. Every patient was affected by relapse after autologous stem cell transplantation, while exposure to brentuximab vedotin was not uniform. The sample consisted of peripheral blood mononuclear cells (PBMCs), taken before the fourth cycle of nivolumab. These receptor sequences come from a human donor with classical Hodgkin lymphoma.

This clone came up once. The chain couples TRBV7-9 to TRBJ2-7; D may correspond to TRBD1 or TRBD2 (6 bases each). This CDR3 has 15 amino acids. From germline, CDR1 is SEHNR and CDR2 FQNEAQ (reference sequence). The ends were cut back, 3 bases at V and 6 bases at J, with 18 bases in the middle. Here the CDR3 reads CASSFPEGGRFEQYF. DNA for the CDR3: TGTGCCAGCAGCTTCCCCGAGGGGGGCCGCTTCGAGCAGTACTTC.

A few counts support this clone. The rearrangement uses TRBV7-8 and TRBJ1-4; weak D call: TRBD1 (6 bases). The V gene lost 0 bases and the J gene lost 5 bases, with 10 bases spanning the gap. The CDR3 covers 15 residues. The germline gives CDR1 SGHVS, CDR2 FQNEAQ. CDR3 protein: CASSLATGKNEKLFF. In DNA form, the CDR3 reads TGTGCCAGCAGCTTAGCGACAGGAAAAAATGAAAAACTGTTTTTT.

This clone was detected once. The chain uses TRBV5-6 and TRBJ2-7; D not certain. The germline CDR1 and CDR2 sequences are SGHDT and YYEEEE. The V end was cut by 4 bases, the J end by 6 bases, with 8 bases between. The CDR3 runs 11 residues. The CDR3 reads CASSRTSEQYF. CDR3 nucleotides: TGTGCCAGCAGCCGTACCTCCGAGCAGTACTTC.

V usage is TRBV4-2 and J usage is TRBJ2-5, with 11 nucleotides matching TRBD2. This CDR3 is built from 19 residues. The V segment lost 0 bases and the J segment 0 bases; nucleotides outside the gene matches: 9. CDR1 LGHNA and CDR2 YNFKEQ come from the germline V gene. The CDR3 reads CASSQEVQASGGYQETQYF. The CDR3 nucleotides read TGTGCCAGCAGCCAAGAAGTCCAGGCTAGCGGGGGGTACCAAGAGACCCAGTACTTC.

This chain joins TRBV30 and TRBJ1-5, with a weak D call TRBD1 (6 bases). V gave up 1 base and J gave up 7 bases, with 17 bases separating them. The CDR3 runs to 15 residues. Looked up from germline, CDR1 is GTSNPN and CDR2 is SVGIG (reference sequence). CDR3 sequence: CAWSALGGAKQPQHF. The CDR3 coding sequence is TGTGCCTGGAGTGCCTTGGGGGGGGCAAAACAGCCCCAGCATTTT.

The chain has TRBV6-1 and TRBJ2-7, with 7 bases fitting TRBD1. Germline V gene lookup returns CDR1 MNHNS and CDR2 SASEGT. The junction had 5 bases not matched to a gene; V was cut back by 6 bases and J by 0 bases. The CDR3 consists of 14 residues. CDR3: CASSPQGSSYEQYF. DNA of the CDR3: TGTGCCAGCAGCCCACAGGGGAGCTCCTACGAGCAGTACTTC.

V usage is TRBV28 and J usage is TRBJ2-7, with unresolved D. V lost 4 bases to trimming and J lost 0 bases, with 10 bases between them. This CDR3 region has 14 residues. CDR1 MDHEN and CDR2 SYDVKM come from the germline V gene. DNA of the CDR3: TGTGCCAGCAGTTCACGGGTGAGCTCCTACGAGCAGTACTTC. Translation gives CASSSRVSSYEQYF.

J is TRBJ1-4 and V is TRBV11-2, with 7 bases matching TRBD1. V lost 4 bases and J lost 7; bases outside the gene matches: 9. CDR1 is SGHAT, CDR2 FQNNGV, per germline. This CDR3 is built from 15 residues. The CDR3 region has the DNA TGTGCCAGCAGCTCTGACAGGGTAGGGGCTGAAAAACTGTTTTTT. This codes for CASSSDRVGAEKLFF.

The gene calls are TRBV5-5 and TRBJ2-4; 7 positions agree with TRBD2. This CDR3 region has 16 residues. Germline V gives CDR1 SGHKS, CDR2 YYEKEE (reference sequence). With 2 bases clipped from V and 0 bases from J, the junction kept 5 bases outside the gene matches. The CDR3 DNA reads TGTGCCAGCAGCTTCGGGACTACCCTAGCCAAAAACATTCAGTACTTC. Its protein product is CASSFGTTLAKNIQYF.

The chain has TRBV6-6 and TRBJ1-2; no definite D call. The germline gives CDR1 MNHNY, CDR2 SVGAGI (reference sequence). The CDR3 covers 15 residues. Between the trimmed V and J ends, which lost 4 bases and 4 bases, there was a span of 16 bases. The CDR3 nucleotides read TGTGCCAGCAGTTCCGATCGCCGCGGTGGCTATGGCTACACCTTC. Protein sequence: CASSSDRRGGYGYTF.

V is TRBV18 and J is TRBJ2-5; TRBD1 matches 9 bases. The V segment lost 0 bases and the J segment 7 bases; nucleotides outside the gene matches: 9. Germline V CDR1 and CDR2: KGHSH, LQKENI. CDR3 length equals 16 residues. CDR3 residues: CASSPPETGGAGTQYF. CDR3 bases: TGTGCCAGCTCACCACCGGAGACAGGGGGAGCCGGGACCCAGTACTTC.

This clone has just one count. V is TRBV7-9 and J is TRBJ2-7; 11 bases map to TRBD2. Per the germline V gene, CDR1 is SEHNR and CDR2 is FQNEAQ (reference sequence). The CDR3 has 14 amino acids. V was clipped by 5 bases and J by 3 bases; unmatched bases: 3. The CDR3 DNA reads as TGTGCCAGCAGCCCCGGGACTAGCGGCTACGAGCAGTACTTC. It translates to CASSPGTSGYEQYF. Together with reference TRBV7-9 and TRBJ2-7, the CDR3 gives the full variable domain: DTGVSQNPRHKITKRGQNVTFRCDPISEHNRLYWYRQTLGQGPEFLTYFQNEAQLEKSRLLSDRFSAERPKGSFSTLEIQRTEQGDSAMYLCASSPGTSGYEQYFGPGTRLTVT.

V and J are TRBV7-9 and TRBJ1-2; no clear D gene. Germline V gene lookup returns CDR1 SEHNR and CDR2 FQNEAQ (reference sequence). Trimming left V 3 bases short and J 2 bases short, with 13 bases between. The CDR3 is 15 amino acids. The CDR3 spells CASSFTRTDNYGYTF. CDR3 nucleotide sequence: TGTGCCAGCAGCTTTACCCGGACGGACAACTATGGCTACACCTTC.

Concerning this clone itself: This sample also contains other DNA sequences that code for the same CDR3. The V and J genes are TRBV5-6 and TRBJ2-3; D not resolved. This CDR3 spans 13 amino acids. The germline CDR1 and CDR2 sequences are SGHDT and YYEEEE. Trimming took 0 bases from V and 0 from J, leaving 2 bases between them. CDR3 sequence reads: CASSLGSTDTQYF. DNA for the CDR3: TGTGCCAGCAGCTTGGGGAGCACAGATACGCAGTATTTT.

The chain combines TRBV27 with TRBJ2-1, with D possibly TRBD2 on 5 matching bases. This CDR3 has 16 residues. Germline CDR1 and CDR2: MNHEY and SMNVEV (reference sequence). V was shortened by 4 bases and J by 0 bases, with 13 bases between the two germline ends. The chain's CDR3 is CASSSGYHLSYNEQFF. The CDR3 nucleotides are TGTGCCAGCAGTTCGGGGTACCACCTCTCCTACAATGAGCAGTTCTTC.

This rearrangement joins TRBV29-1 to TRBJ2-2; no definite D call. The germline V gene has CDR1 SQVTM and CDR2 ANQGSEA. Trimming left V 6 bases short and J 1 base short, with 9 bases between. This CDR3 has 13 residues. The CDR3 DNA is TGCAGCGTACAGAGACAGAACACCGGGGAGCTGTTTTTT. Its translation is CSVQRQNTGELFF.

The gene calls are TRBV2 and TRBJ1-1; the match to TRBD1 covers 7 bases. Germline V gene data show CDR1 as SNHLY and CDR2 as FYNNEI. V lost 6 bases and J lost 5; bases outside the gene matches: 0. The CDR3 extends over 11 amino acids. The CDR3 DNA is TGTGCCAGCAGACAGGGGACTGAAGCTTTCTTT. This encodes CASRQGTEAFF.

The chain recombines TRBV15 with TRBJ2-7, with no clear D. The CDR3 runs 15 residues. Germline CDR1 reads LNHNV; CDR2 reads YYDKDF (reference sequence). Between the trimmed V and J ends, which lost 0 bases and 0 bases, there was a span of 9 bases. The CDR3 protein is CATSRDHQSSYEQYF. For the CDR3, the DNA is TGTGCCACCAGCAGAGACCATCAGAGCTCCTACGAGCAGTACTTC.

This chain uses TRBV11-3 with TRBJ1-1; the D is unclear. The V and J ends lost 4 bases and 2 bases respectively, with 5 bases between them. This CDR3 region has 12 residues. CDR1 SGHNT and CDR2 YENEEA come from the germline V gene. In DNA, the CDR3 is TGTGCCAGCAGCTACACTAACACTGAAGCTTTCTTT. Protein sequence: CASSYTNTEAFF.

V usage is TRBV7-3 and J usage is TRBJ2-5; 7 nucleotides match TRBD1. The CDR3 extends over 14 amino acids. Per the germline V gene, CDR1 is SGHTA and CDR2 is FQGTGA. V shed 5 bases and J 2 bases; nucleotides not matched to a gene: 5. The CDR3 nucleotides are TGTGCCAGCAGCCCGACAGGGCCGCAAGAGACCCAGTACTTC. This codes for CASSPTGPQETQYF.

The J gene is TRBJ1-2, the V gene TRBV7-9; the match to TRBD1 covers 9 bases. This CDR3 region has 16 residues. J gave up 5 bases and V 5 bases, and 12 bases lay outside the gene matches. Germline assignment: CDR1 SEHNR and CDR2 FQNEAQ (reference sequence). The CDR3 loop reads CASSLPPGTGFYGYTF. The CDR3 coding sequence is TGTGCCAGCAGCCTACCACCCGGGACAGGGTTTTATGGCTACACCTTC.

DNA of the CDR3: TGTGCCAGCAGCTTTTCAGGGACTAGGGGGAATGAGCAGTTCTTC. As protein: CASSFSGTRGNEQFF. The gene calls are TRBV7-2 and TRBJ2-1; 8 nucleotides line up with TRBD2. V lost 3 bases and J lost 7; bases outside the gene matches: 8. Germline CDR1 SGHTA, CDR2 FQGNSA. The CDR3 totals 15 residues.

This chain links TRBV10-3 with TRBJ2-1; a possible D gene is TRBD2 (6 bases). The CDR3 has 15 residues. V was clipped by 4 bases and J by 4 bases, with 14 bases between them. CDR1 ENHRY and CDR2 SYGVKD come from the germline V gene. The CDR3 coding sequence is TGTGCCATCAGTGCCCCCCCCGGGGGTTACAATGAGCAGTTCTTC. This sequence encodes CAISAPPGGYNEQFF.

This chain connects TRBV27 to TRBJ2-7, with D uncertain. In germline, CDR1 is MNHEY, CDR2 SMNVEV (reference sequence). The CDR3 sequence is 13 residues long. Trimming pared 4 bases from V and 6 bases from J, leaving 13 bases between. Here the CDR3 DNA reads TGTGCCAGCAGTTCCCGCCCCCGCATCGAGCAGTACTTC. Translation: CASSSRPRIEQYF.

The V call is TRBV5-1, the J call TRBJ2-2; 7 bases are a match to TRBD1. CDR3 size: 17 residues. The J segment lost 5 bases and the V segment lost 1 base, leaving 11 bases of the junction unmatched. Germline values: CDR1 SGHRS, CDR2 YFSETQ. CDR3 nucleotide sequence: TGCGCCAGCAGCTTGCTAAGGGGGCGCGGTTTAACCGGGGAGCTGTTTTTT. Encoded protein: CASSLLRGRGLTGELFF. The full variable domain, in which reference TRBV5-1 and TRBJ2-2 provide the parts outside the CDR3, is KAGVTQTPRYLIKTRGQQVTLSCSPISGHRSVSWYQQTPGQGLQFLFEYFSETQRNKGNFPGRFSGRQFSNSRSEMNVSTLELGDSALYLCASSLLRGRGLTGELFFGEGSRLTVL.

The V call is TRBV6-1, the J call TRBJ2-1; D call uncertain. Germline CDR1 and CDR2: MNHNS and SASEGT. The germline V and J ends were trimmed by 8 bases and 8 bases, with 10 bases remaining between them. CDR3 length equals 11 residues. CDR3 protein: CASSTFYEQFF. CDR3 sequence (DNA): TGTGCCAGCTCTACGTTCTATGAGCAGTTCTTC.

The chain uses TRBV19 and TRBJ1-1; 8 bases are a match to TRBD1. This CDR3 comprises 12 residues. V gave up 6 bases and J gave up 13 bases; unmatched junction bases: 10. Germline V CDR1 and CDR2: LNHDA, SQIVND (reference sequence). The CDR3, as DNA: TGTGCCAGTAGCCCCGACAGGGGAAAGGGTTTCTTT. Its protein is CASSPDRGKGFF.